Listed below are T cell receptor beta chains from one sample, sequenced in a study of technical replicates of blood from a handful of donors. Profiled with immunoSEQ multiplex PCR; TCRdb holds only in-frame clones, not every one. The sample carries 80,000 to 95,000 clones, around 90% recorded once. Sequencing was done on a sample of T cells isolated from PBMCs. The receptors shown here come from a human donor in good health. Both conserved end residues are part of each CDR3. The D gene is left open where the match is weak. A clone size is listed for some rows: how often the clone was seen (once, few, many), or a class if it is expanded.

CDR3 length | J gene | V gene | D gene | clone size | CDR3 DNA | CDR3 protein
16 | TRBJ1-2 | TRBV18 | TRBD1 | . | TGTGCCAGCTCACCAAAGGGACAGGGATCTTCCTATGGCTACACCTTC | CASSPKGQGSSYGYTF
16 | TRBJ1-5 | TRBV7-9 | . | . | TGTGCCAGCAGCTTAGGTGGAGGACGGGAGGGCCAGCCCCAGCATTTT | CASSLGGGREGQPQHF
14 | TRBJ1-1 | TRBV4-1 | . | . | TGCGCCAGCAGCCAAGTTCCAGTGAACACTGAAGCTTTCTTT | CASSQVPVNTEAFF
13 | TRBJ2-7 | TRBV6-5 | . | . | TGTGCCAGCAGTTACCAGGGGACCTTCGAGCAGTACTTC | CASSYQGTFEQYF
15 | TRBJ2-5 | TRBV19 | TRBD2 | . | TGTGCCAGCCGATCGTCGGGAGGGAGGCAAGAGACCCAGTACTTC | CASRSSGGRQETQYF
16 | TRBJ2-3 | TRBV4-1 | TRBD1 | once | TGCGCCAGCAGCCAGGGACAGGGGTTGAACACAGATACGCAGTATTTT | CASSQGQGLNTDTQYF
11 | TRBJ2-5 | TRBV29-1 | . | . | TGCAGCGTCGTCACGGGGGAGACCCAGTACTTC | CSVVTGETQYF
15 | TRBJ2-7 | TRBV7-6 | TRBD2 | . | TGTGCCAGCAGCCGGACTAGCGGGGGTGACTACGAGCAGTACTTC | CASSRTSGGDYEQYF
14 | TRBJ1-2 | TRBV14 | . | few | TGTGCCAGCAGCCAAGAGTCTCCCTCCTATGGCTACACCTTC | CASSQESPSYGYTF
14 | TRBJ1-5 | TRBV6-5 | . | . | TGTGCCAGCAGTTCCCGACAGCGCAATCAGCCCCAGCATTTT | CASSSRQRNQPQHF
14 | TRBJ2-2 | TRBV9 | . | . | TGTGCCAGCAGCGTAGCGTCGGGGATCGGGGAGCTGTTTTTT | CASSVASGIGELFF